The entry that follows covers one TCR beta chain sequence. Its antigen is currently unknown. The CDR3 covers 14 residues. V was clipped by 0 bases and J by 6 bases, with 8 bases between them. Germline V lookup: CDR1 LGHDT, CDR2 YNNKEL (reference sequence). This sample is drawn from a study of CD8 T cells in ankylosing spondylitis. Study-level findings and limits: Apparently characteristic of ankylosing spondylitis blood was a TCR beta motif (eight highly homologous variants).

A single record per CDR3 protein comes from TCRdb applying MiXCR to the 5' RACE reads. This sample has under 300,000 distinct CDR3 sequences, with roughly 10% found just once. The chain has TRBV3-1 and TRBJ2-2; tentatively, D is TRBD1 or TRBD2 (5 bases each). The receptor was isolated from a male donor with ankylosing spondylitis or in good health (not recorded which). The sample consisted of blood, either unsorted or a sorted T cell fraction (not recorded which). The CDR3 sequence: CASSQDTGPGELFF. CDR3 coding DNA: TGTGCCAGCAGCCAAGATACGGGACCCGGGGAGCTGTTTTTT.